The rows below give T cell receptor beta chains drawn from one sample of a study of beta chain features in type 1 diabetes. The table came from immunoSEQ multiplex PCR; TCRdb's copy has only in-frame clones and leaves some out. Among about 150,000 clones listed, roughly 8% were seen once. Input material: central memory CD4+ T cells from blood. These receptor sequences come from a man between 18 and 29 years old in good health. Both conserved end residues are part of each CDR3. Each record gives: D gene, V gene, J gene, CDR3 protein. D genes are given only for firm matches.

>NA|TRBV28|TRBJ1-5
CASSLLYQPQHF
>TRBD1|TRBV30|TRBJ2-2
CAHTEGQGRGNTGELFF
>TRBD1|TRBV7-9|TRBJ1-1
CASSFLTGRGGTEAFF
>TRBD2|TRBV29-1|TRBJ2-1
CSVRAPRLAGGPGQFF
>NA|TRBV19|TRBJ1-5
CASSTRGSGISNQPQHF
>NA|TRBV6-1|TRBJ2-7
CASSEYPVEQYF
>TRBD1|TRBV11-2|TRBJ2-7
CASSASVTGVGQYF
>NA|TRBV28|TRBJ1-1
CASSLFWGAFNTEAFF
>NA|TRBV4-1|TRBJ2-7
CASSQVVSVSYAWQYF
>NA|TRBV7-8|TRBJ1-6
CASSLSPRSSYNSPLHF
>TRBD2|TRBV7-2|TRBJ2-1
CASSPRGGMGGNEQFF
>NA|TRBV5-4|TRBJ2-5
CASSFRDQETQYF
>TRBD2|TRBV30|TRBJ2-3
CAWMPRTSVTDTQYF
>NA|TRBV28|TRBJ2-7
CASSPRMTYEQYF
>NA|TRBV5-1|TRBJ2-7
CASSADTTYEQYF
>NA|TRBV2|TRBJ1-4
CASSAVPRGNINEKLFF
>NA|TRBV29-1|TRBJ1-2
CSVQGSKGDGYTF
>NA|TRBV4-2|TRBJ2-7
CASSPSAQRGYYEQYF
>NA|TRBV28|TRBJ1-2
CASSYDFDRYGYTF
>NA|TRBV29-1|TRBJ2-7
CSVERDTGYEQYF
>TRBD1|TRBV19|TRBJ1-6
CASSGWTGGDSPLHF
>TRBD1|TRBV11-1|TRBJ1-6
CASSFVGQGRSPLHF
>TRBD2|TRBV9|TRBJ2-7
CASSGKTSGMDEQYF
>TRBD2|TRBV7-3|TRBJ2-2
CASSATGGGGTGELFF
>NA|TRBV6-1|TRBJ1-6
CASSDLSRGSPLHF
>TRBD1|TRBV5-1|TRBJ1-4
CASSLGTVNEKLFF
>TRBD1|TRBV4-3|TRBJ1-4
CASSRNTGDATNEKLFF
>TRBD1|TRBV4-3|TRBJ1-1
CASSQGNYRGEEAFF
>TRBD2|TRBV28|TRBJ2-1
CASTSTGLAGGNEQFF
>NA|TRBV29-1|TRBJ1-2
CSVAAEYRDYGYTF
>NA|TRBV28|TRBJ1-2
CASSQTDHGNTF
>TRBD2|TRBV12-5|TRBJ2-1
CASGDRGLASEQFF
>TRBD1|TRBV25-1|NA
CASNTQGYEQYF
>TRBD1|TRBV29-1|TRBJ2-7
CSVGQGPIYEQYF
>TRBD1|TRBV7-2|TRBJ2-7
CASSIDRAYEQYF
>TRBD2|TRBV6-1|TRBJ2-5
CASKGLAQETQYF
>NA|TRBV28|TRBJ2-4
CASSLRRGGNIQYF
>TRBD1|TRBV28|TRBJ1-2
CASTRQGLEFYTF
>NA|TRBV7-2|TRBJ2-3
CASSFGSPTDTQYF
>TRBD1|TRBV19|TRBJ1-2
CASTGTDNYGYTF
>NA|TRBV19|TRBJ2-2
CASSIPQGSTGELFF
>TRBD1|TRBV2|TRBJ2-7
CASHRGPGEQYF
>TRBD2|TRBV27|TRBJ2-7
CASSYKLAGGAYEQYF
>TRBD1|TRBV30|TRBJ1-5
CAWRIKWTPGQGVLGNQPQHF
>NA|TRBV5-1|TRBJ1-1
CASSTFGGTEAFF
>TRBD2|TRBV5-4|TRBJ2-3
CASSSLTSGRSTDTQYF
>NA|TRBV23-1|TRBJ2-1
CASSQFRTNEQFF
>NA|TRBV9|TRBJ1-5
CASSPSTHKGLKLGNQPQHF
>TRBD1|TRBV19|TRBJ2-2
CASSRTGGTSGELFF
>TRBD2|TRBV7-2|TRBJ2-7
CASRESGGAGYEQYF
>NA|TRBV27|TRBJ1-2
CASSLSGAGRIGYTF
>TRBD2|TRBV29-1|TRBJ2-3
CSAFHGSGGTDTQYF
>NA|TRBV10-3|TRBJ1-1
CAISDLDTGRTEAFF
>NA|TRBV28|TRBJ2-7
CASSLAERRSYEQYF
>NA|TRBV7-3|TRBJ1-2
CASSSAGSYGYTF